These 27 T cell receptor beta chains were all obtained from the same sample, sequenced in a study of shared clonotypes between healthy human individuals (dated by TCRdb to about 2020). Library creation used the immunoSEQ multiplex PCR assay. TCRdb obtained this table from immuneACCESS and retained in-frame rearrangements with V and J assigned. These tables miss some clones; where compared with another copy, unresolved V genes account for less than half of the shortfall, and the remainder is unexplained. The sample table holds about 2 million clones, of which 85% to 95% were seen once. Jointly, the top ten make up around 0.13% of the sample. The sample was naive CD4+ T cells sorted from blood. The cell subset or site label of this sample denotes: CD45RA+ positively selected. These receptor sequences come from a man in his late teens or twenties in good health.

DNA of the CDR3: TGTGCCAGCAGCTTAGGCCGGGGGGTACGATACTCTGGAAACACCATATATTTT. Protein product: CASSLGRGVRYSGNTIYF. The gene calls are TRBV13 and TRBJ1-3; maybe TRBD1 (5 bases). CDR1 is PRHDT, CDR2 FYEKMQ, per germline (reference sequence). The CDR3 covers 18 residues. V lost 0 bases and J 0 bases, leaving 15 bases between the germline ends.

The rearrangement uses TRBV7-9 and TRBJ1-1; D might be TRBD1 (6 bases). Deletions cut 2 bases from V and 2 bases from J, with 9 bases between. This CDR3 contains 14 residues. Looked up from germline, CDR1 is SEHNR and CDR2 is FQNEAQ (reference sequence). The CDR3: CASSLSGTNTEAFF. The CDR3 coding sequence is TGTGCCAGCAGCTTATCGGGGACAAACACTGAAGCTTTCTTT.

The gene calls are TRBV7-2 and TRBJ2-7, with a weak D call TRBD2 (5 bases). CDR3 length: 14 residues. CDR1 is SGHTA, CDR2 FQGNSA, per germline. Trimming cost V 3 bases and J 5 bases, with 14 bases left between them. This CDR3 reads CASSLFGSSHEQYF. CDR3 DNA sequence: TGTGCCAGCAGCTTGTTTGGGAGTTCCCACGAGCAGTACTTC.

This chain links TRBV15 with TRBJ2-2; no definite D call. V shed 0 bases and J shed 5 bases, with 10 bases lying between them. This CDR3 is built from 15 residues. Germline lookup yields CDR1 LNHNV and CDR2 YYDKDF (reference sequence). The CDR3 is CATSRDQWGTGELFF. The DNA of the CDR3 is TGTGCCACCAGCAGAGATCAGTGGGGAACCGGGGAGCTGTTTTTT.

The chain links TRBV7-9 to TRBJ2-7, with 11 bases aligning to TRBD1. The CDR3 is 17 residues long. From germline, CDR1 is SEHNR and CDR2 FQNEAQ (reference sequence). J gave up 4 bases and V 0 bases, and 8 bases lay outside the gene matches. The chain's CDR3 is CASSLANRTGGVYEQYF. DNA for the CDR3: TGTGCCAGCAGCTTAGCGAACCGGACAGGGGGCGTTTACGAGCAGTACTTC.

The chain joins TRBV28 to TRBJ2-7, with a weak D call TRBD1 (6 bases). Germline V CDR1 and CDR2: MDHEN, SYDVKM. The CDR3 loop spans 12 amino acids. V was shortened by 7 bases and J by 3 bases, with 10 bases between the two germline ends. CDR3 sequence reads: CASNTGFYEQYF. For the CDR3, the DNA is TGTGCCAGCAATACAGGGTTCTACGAGCAGTACTTC.

The chain has TRBV7-2 and TRBJ1-5; D call uncertain. Per germline, CDR1 SGHTA and CDR2 FQGNSA. The CDR3 spans 15 residues. V was cut by 1 base and J by 4 bases, with 11 bases left in between. The CDR3 region is CASSLEDGRNQPQHF. CDR3 DNA: TGTGCCAGCAGCTTAGAGGACGGTAGGAATCAGCCCCAGCATTTT.

The rearrangement uses TRBV19 and TRBJ1-5, with D perhaps TRBD1 (6 bases). Germline CDR1 LNHDA, CDR2 SQIVND (reference sequence). CDR3 length equals 17 residues. Trimming removed 3 bases from V and 0 bases from J, with 15 bases in between. Written as DNA, the CDR3 is TGTGCCAGTAGTATCCTCTGGGAGGGGGATAGCAATCAGCCCCAGCATTTT. It encodes CASSILWEGDSNQPQHF.

A remark on this clone: Other DNA sequences in the sample encode the same CDR3. V usage is TRBV5-1 and J usage is TRBJ1-1; maybe TRBD1 (5 bases). V was clipped by 4 bases and J by 1 base, with 8 bases between them. Germline V gene sequence: CDR1 SGHRS, CDR2 YFSETQ. CDR3 length equals 13 residues. The CDR3 DNA follows: TGCGCCAGCAGCCCTGGGGGGAACACTGAAGCTTTCTTT. Its protein product is CASSPGGNTEAFF.

This chain joins TRBV6-1 and TRBJ2-7, with D perhaps TRBD1 (5 bases). CDR1 is MNHNS and CDR2 is SASEGT in the germline V gene. CDR3 length: 16 residues. V shed 1 base and J shed 0 bases, with 13 bases lying between them. CDR3 sequence reads: CASSEGAGQASYEQYF. The CDR3, as DNA: TGTGCCAGCAGTGAAGGGGCAGGACAAGCCTCCTACGAGCAGTACTTC.

The chain joins TRBV6-6 to TRBJ2-3; TRBD1 aligns across 7 bases. Germline values: CDR1 MNHNY, CDR2 SVGAGI (reference sequence). The J segment lost 5 bases and the V segment lost 7 bases, leaving 6 bases of the junction unmatched. The CDR3 sequence is 13 residues long. CDR3 region: CASTKGALDTQYF. The CDR3 nucleotides are TGTGCCAGCACAAAGGGGGCCCTAGATACGCAGTATTTT.

The genes are TRBV10-1 and TRBJ2-2; D may be TRBD1 or TRBD2 (5 bases each). The CDR3 consists of 14 residues. Trimming took 6 bases from V and 5 from J, leaving 13 bases between them. CDR1 is WNHNN, CDR2 SYGVQD, per germline (reference sequence). CDR3 loop: CASSQPGGTGELFF. In DNA, the CDR3 is TGCGCCAGCAGCCAACCTGGGGGTACCGGGGAGCTGTTTTTT.

The table lists this clone with many counts. The chain joins TRBV7-2 to TRBJ2-7; D remains unclear. Germline loops: CDR1 SGHTA, CDR2 FQGNSA. Trimming cost V 2 bases and J 6 bases, with 14 bases left between them. The CDR3 covers 14 residues. The CDR3 here is CASSLLAVKGEQYF. DNA of the CDR3: TGTGCCAGCAGCTTATTGGCGGTGAAGGGCGAGCAGTACTTC.

This chain uses TRBV19 with TRBJ2-5, with TRBD1 identical over 7 bases. The germline gives CDR1 LNHDA, CDR2 SQIVND (reference sequence). The CDR3 extends over 16 amino acids. The V gene end was trimmed by 2 bases and the J gene end by 0 bases; junction bases not matched to a gene: 6. CDR3 bases: TGTGCCAGTAGTATACCGAAGGGACAGTACCAAGAGACCCAGTACTTC. This gives the protein CASSIPKGQYQETQYF. Full variable domain (remainder filled in from reference TRBV19 and TRBJ2-5): DGGITQSPKYLFRKEGQNVTLSCEQNLNHDAMYWYRQDPGQGLRLIYYSQIVNDFQKGDIAEGYSVSREKKESFPLTVTSAQKNPTAFYLCASSIPKGQYQETQYFGPGTRLLVL.

This sequence joins TRBV9 and TRBJ1-3, with D hard to call. The CDR3 has 14 amino acids. Looked up from germline, CDR1 is SGDLS and CDR2 is YYNGEE. The ends were cut back, 3 bases at V and 11 bases at J, with 18 bases in the middle. This CDR3 is CASSGPGDMTSIYF. The CDR3 DNA is TGTGCCAGCAGCGGACCCGGCGACATGACGTCCATATATTTT. Together with reference TRBV9 and TRBJ1-3, the CDR3 gives the full variable domain: DSGVTQTPKHLITATGQRVTLRCSPRSGDLSVYWYQQSLDQGLQFLIQYYNGEERAKGNILERFSAQQFPDLHSELNLSSLELGDSALYFCASSGPGDMTSIYFGEGSWLTVV.

The rearrangement uses TRBV19 and TRBJ1-4; a weak D match, TRBD1 (5 bases). V lost 10 bases, J lost 3 bases, and 12 bases lay in between. Germline V CDR1 and CDR2: LNHDA, SQIVND (reference sequence). The CDR3 is 13 amino acids. CDR3 region: CATGVRANEKLFF. The CDR3 DNA follows: TGTGCCACTGGGGTCAGGGCTAATGAAAAACTGTTTTTT.

About this clone itself: The same CDR3 arises from other DNA sequences in this sample as well. V and J are TRBV10-2 and TRBJ2-7; TRBD2 matches at 7 bases. V was clipped by 8 bases and J by 2 bases; unmatched bases: 0. Germline V lookup: CDR1 WSHSY, CDR2 SAAADI. The CDR3 is 11 amino acids. The CDR3 here is CASAGAYEQYF. For the CDR3, the DNA is TGCGCCAGCGCGGGAGCCTACGAGCAGTACTTC.

The J gene is TRBJ2-5, the V gene TRBV5-1; TRBD1 might be the D (5 bases). Germline V gives CDR1 SGHRS, CDR2 YFSETQ. The V end lost 0 bases, the J end lost 4 bases, and 13 bases lay between the germline ends. CDR3 size: 15 residues. The CDR3 loop reads CASSLGQPQVETQYF. CDR3 nucleotides: TGCGCCAGCAGCTTGGGACAGCCACAAGTAGAGACCCAGTACTTC.

The rearrangement joins TRBV9 to TRBJ1-4; D call uncertain. Germline V CDR1 and CDR2: SGDLS, YYNGEE. The CDR3 covers 13 residues. V gave up 3 bases and J gave up 4 bases, with 7 bases separating them. CDR3 nucleotide sequence: TGTGCCAGCAGCGCCCGGGGTAATGAAAAACTGTTTTTT. It translates to CASSARGNEKLFF.

Concerning this clone: Distinct nucleotide sequences in the sample also encode this CDR3. The CDR3 loop reads CASSGRTGGNSPLHF. Here the CDR3 DNA reads TGCGCCAGCAGCGGACGGACAGGCGGTAATTCACCCCTCCACTTT. This chain links TRBV5-1 with TRBJ1-6, with 7 nucleotides matching TRBD1. Germline values: CDR1 SGHRS, CDR2 YFSETQ. The CDR3 runs 15 residues. Trimming removed 4 bases from V and 6 bases from J; junction bases left unmatched: 7. Full variable domain (rest looked up from reference TRBV5-1 and TRBJ1-6): KAGVTQTPRYLIKTRGQQVTLSCSPISGHRSVSWYQQTPGQGLQFLFEYFSETQRNKGNFPGRFSGRQFSNSRSEMNVSTLELGDSALYLCASSGRTGGNSPLHFGNGTRLTVT.

The gene calls are TRBV30 and TRBJ1-3; D is perhaps TRBD1 (5 bases). The CDR3 sequence is 13 residues long. The V gene lost 4 bases and the J gene lost 3 bases, with 10 bases spanning the gap. Germline V CDR1 and CDR2: GTSNPN, SVGIG (reference sequence). This CDR3 reads CAWTGRLGNTIYF. CDR3 in DNA: TGTGCCTGGACAGGGAGACTTGGAAACACCATATATTTT.

The rearrangement joins TRBV4-3 to TRBJ2-1, with a possible D match to TRBD1 (5 bases). Trimming left V 0 bases short and J 0 bases short, with 15 bases between. Germline V lookup: CDR1 LGHNA, CDR2 YSLEER. The CDR3 runs to 18 residues. The CDR3 DNA reads as TGCGCCAGCAGCCAAGATGCCCAGGGCCCCCGCTCCTACAATGAGCAGTTCTTC. As protein: CASSQDAQGPRSYNEQFF.

A remark on this clone: The same CDR3 can be traced to other DNA sequences in this sample. This chain uses TRBV18 with TRBJ2-7; 9 positions agree with TRBD1. CDR1 is KGHSH, CDR2 LQKENI, per germline. Trimming at V came to 2 bases and at J to 4 bases, leaving 6 bases not matched to a gene. The CDR3 length is 15 residues. CDR3 region: CASSPGGTGLYEQYF. The CDR3 nucleotides are TGTGCCAGCTCACCAGGAGGGACAGGGTTATACGAGCAGTACTTC.

On this clone itself: Its ends do not fully match the called genes, so a read error is possible. The J gene is TRBJ1-3, the V gene TRBV7-7; the D gene is possibly TRBD1 (5 bases). This CDR3 is built from 18 residues. CDR1 is SSHAT, CDR2 FNYEAQ, per germline (reference sequence). CDR3 nucleotide sequence: TGTGCTAGCAGCCCTTGGATGCGGGGCGCGGGTGTCGGAAACACCATATATTTT. Its translation: CASSPWMRGAGVGNTIYF.

In its sample, this clone was seen once. V usage is TRBV11-2 and J usage is TRBJ1-4; D may be TRBD1 (6 bases). Germline V gene sequence: CDR1 SGHAT, CDR2 FQNNGV. The CDR3 is made up of 13 amino acids. Trimming shortened V by 3 bases and J by 8 bases, and 10 bases separated the two germline ends. The CDR3 loop is CASSFRDKEKLFF. In nucleotides, the CDR3 is TGTGCCAGCAGCTTTCGGGACAAGGAAAAACTGTTTTTT.

The chain employs TRBV5-1 and TRBJ2-7, with TRBD1 matching over 8 bases. In germline, CDR1 is SGHRS, CDR2 YFSETQ. The junction had 10 bases not matched to a gene; V was cut back by 0 bases and J by 5 bases. The CDR3 extends over 16 amino acids. This CDR3 is CASSLEGRQGAHEQYF. In DNA, the CDR3 is TGCGCCAGCAGCTTGGAAGGTCGCCAGGGGGCCCACGAGCAGTACTTC. Full variable domain (outside the CDR3, taken from reference TRBV5-1 and TRBJ2-7): KAGVTQTPRYLIKTRGQQVTLSCSPISGHRSVSWYQQTPGQGLQFLFEYFSETQRNKGNFPGRFSGRQFSNSRSEMNVSTLELGDSALYLCASSLEGRQGAHEQYFGPGTRLTVT.

The chain recombines TRBV11-2 with TRBJ1-4; D may be TRBD1 (5 bases). CDR1 and CDR2 (germline): SGHAT, FQNNGV. The V gene lost 0 bases and the J gene lost 3 bases, with 8 bases spanning the gap. The length of the CDR3 is 15 residues. CDR3 coding DNA: TGTGCCAGCAGCTTAGATGGGGGGGCTAATGAAAAACTGTTTTTT. Amino acid sequence: CASSLDGGANEKLFF.